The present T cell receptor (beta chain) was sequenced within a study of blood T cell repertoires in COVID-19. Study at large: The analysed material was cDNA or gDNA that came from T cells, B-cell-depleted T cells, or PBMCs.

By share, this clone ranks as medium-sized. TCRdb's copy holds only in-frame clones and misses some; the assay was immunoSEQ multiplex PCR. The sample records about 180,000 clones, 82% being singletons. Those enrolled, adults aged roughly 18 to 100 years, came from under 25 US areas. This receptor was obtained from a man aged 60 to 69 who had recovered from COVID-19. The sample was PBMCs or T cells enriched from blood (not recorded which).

The CDR3 sequence is CASSIAGTGYSPLHF. The CDR3 nucleotides are TGTGCCAGCAGCATCGCCGGGACAGGCTATTCACCCCTCCACTTT. The rearrangement links TRBV5-6 to TRBJ1-6; 8 bases map to TRBD1. V shed 4 bases, J shed 8 bases, and the junction held 8 bases outside the gene matches. CDR1 SGHDT and CDR2 YYEEEE come from the germline V gene. This CDR3 is 15 amino acids long.